This passage covers 25 T cell receptor beta chains from one sample sequenced in a study of blood T cells in healthy people across ages. A second roughly 6 to 12 cycle PCR used barcoded and J-beta primers. Each CDR3 protein is one row after TCRdb ran MiXCR on the 5' RACE reads. The sample includes about 810,000 distinct CDR3 sequences, approximately 35% seen only once; the top ten take 13%. The sequenced sample was blood. The origin of the receptors is a man younger than 35 in good health.

In nucleotides, the CDR3 is TGTGCCAGCAGCCAAGTGGCGTCGGGTCTCTATGGCTACACCTTC. Amino acids: CASSQVASGLYGYTF. The V and J genes are TRBV14 and TRBJ1-2; D is unresolved. The CDR3 length is 15 residues. V lost 1 base, J lost 4 bases, and 13 bases lay in between. CDR1 and CDR2 from the germline V gene are SGHDN and FVKESK. The variable domain in full, with the rest retrieved from reference TRBV14 and TRBJ1-2, is EAGVTQFPSHSVIEKGQTVTLRCDPISGHDNLYWYRRVMGKEIKFLLHFVKESKQDESGMPNNRFLAERTGGTYSTLKVQPAELEDSGVYFCASSQVASGLYGYTFGSGTRLTVV.

The chain couples TRBV20-1 to TRBJ2-1, with D tentatively TRBD2 (6 bases). The V gene lost 1 base and the J gene lost 5 bases, with 15 bases spanning the gap. The germline V gene encodes CDR1 DFQATT and CDR2 SNEGSKA (reference sequence). This CDR3 contains 15 residues. CDR3 sequence (DNA): TGCAGTGCTAGAGGTCCCAGCGGGCCTAACAATGAGCAGTTCTTC. Amino acid sequence: CSARGPSGPNNEQFF.

The chain employs TRBV20-1 and TRBJ1-3; 8 nucleotides line up with TRBD1. Unmatched junction bases numbered 4, after V lost 5 bases and J lost 1 base. Germline CDR1 is DFQATT and CDR2 is SNEGSKA (reference sequence). The CDR3 extends over 14 amino acids. The DNA of the CDR3 is TGCAGTGCTGTCGGACAGGGATCTGGAAACACCATATATTTT. Amino acid sequence: CSAVGQGSGNTIYF.

The CDR3 coding sequence is TGTGCCAGCACCAAGTGGGGCAGGGTGAGAGCAGATACGGAATATTTT. It yields the protein CASTKWGRVRADTEYF. V usage is TRBV12-3 or TRBV12-4 and J usage is TRBJ2-3, with a tentative D call TRBD1 (5 bases). With 7 bases removed from V and 15 bases from J, the gap between germline ends came to 32 bases. The CDR3 has 16 residues.

The rearrangement joins TRBV29-1 to TRBJ2-7, with D perhaps given as TRBD1 or TRBD2 (5 bases each). V was shortened by 0 bases and J by 5 bases, with 17 bases between the two germline ends. Germline values: CDR1 SQVTM, CDR2 ANQGSEA. The CDR3 loop spans 15 amino acids. In DNA form, the CDR3 reads TGCAGCGTTGAAGAAGTGGGGGTTGGATCCAACGAGCAGTACTTC. Protein sequence: CSVEEVGVGSNEQYF.

The rearrangement uses TRBV4-3 and TRBJ2-3; TRBD1 might be the D (6 bases). This CDR3 is 15 amino acids long. Trimming took 5 bases from V and 6 from J, leaving 18 bases between them. Germline V CDR1 and CDR2: LGHNA, YSLEER. In nucleotides, the CDR3 is TGCGCCAGCAGCTTGGAGGCCGGGACACCCGATACGCAGTATTTT. Amino acids: CASSLEAGTPDTQYF.

As concerns this clonotype: A much larger clone differs by one base, so this may be a read error. This sequence joins TRBV20-1 and TRBJ1-2; the D is unclear. The CDR3 totals 13 residues. CDR1 and CDR2 from the germline V gene are DFQATT and SNEGSKA (reference sequence). In DNA, the CDR3 is TGCAGTGCTGGAGATCCAGACTACTATGGCTACACCTTC. Translated, it gives CSAGDPDYYGYTF.

The V and J genes are TRBV29-1 and TRBJ1-4; 7 nucleotides line up with TRBD1. Germline CDR1 SQVTM, CDR2 ANQGSEA. This CDR3 is 16 amino acids long. The ends lost 0 bases at V and 8 bases at J; junction bases unmatched: 12. The CDR3, as DNA: TGCAGCGTTGAAGATCTCCGAGACAGGGTAGGGGAAAAACTGTTTTTT. The encoded protein is CSVEDLRDRVGEKLFF.

This clonotype was picked up a small number of times. One end of the junction varies from germline; a read error may be responsible. This chain uses TRBV20-1 with TRBJ2-1, with D unresolved. Germline V gene lookup returns CDR1 DFQATT and CDR2 SNEGSKA (reference sequence). CDR3 length: 13 residues. The CDR3 here is CSAPTESYSEQFF. The CDR3 coding sequence is TGCAGTGCCCCGACCGAGTCCTACAGTGAGCAGTTCTTC.

The chain joins TRBV28 to TRBJ2-5; D possibly corresponds to TRBD2 (7 bases). The germline V gene has CDR1 MDHEN and CDR2 SYDVKM. CDR3 length equals 13 residues. Trimming shortened V by 6 bases and J by 11 bases, and 19 bases separated the two germline ends. The CDR3: CASSRRGPNEQYF. The CDR3 coding sequence is TGTGCCAGCAGCCGGCGGGGGCCTAATGAGCAGTACTTC.

On this clonotype: One junction end does not reproduce the germline sequence, and a read error may be involved. The V call is TRBV12-3 or TRBV12-4, the J call TRBJ1-2, with TRBD1 as a possible D gene (5 bases). This CDR3 has 15 amino acids. The CDR3 nucleotides read TGTACCAGCAGTTTGCAGGCAGGGAGGATCTATGGCTACACCTTC. Residues: CTSSLQAGRIYGYTF.

This chain links TRBV6-5 with TRBJ2-1, with a possible D match to TRBD1 (5 bases). CDR1 and CDR2 from the germline V gene are MNHEY and SVGAGI. This CDR3 spans 13 amino acids. Trimming cost V 5 bases and J 8 bases, with 13 bases left between them. Here the CDR3 reads CASSPSQGDEQFF. The CDR3 nucleotides are TGTGCCAGCAGTCCGTCCCAGGGCGATGAGCAGTTCTTC.

DNA of the CDR3: TGTGCCAGCAGTGACTCGAGGGGTGCAAGCAATGAGCAGTTCTTC. This sequence encodes CASSDSRGASNEQFF. The chain combines TRBV6-4 with TRBJ2-1; either TRBD1 or TRBD2 may supply D (5 bases each). CDR3 length: 15 amino acids. Germline assignment: CDR1 MRHNA and CDR2 SNTAGT. Trimming took off 0 bases at V and 6 bases at J, with 12 bases between the two ends.

J is TRBJ1-2 and V is TRBV6-6, with 7 bases aligning to TRBD1. The CDR3 is 14 residues long. CDR1 is MNHNY, CDR2 SVGAGI, per germline (reference sequence). V was pared by 10 bases and J by 4 bases, with 12 bases of the junction left unmatched. The CDR3 here is CATRGAGEVYGYTF. In nucleotides, the CDR3 is TGTGCCACCAGGGGGGCAGGCGAGGTCTATGGCTACACCTTC.

The chain employs TRBV10-2 and TRBJ1-1; D is undetermined. The CDR3 consists of 15 residues. The germline CDR1 and CDR2 sequences are WSHSY and SAAADI. The V end lost 3 bases, the J end lost 3 bases, and 14 bases lay between the germline ends. As DNA, the CDR3 is TGCGCCAGCAGTGACATAAAGGTCGCGGACACTGAAGCTTTCTTT. It codes for CASSDIKVADTEAFF.

The chain is built from TRBV20-1 and TRBJ2-1; 11 bases map to TRBD2. This CDR3 contains 16 residues. V was clipped by 0 bases and J by 10 bases; unmatched bases: 11. CDR1 is DFQATT and CDR2 is SNEGSKA in the germline V gene (reference sequence). The CDR3 is CSARDRLAGGEGEQFF. The CDR3 DNA follows: TGCAGTGCTAGAGATAGGCTAGCGGGGGGCGAAGGGGAGCAGTTCTTC.

At least ten counts were recorded for this clonotype. V usage is TRBV14 and J usage is TRBJ2-7; D is unresolved. The length of the CDR3 is 14 residues. Germline V gene data show CDR1 as SGHDN and CDR2 as FVKESK. Trimming removed 4 bases from V and 0 bases from J, with 10 bases in between. The CDR3 DNA sequence: TGTGCCAGCAGCCCCATTCTGGGCTCCTACGAGCAGTACTTC. Residues: CASSPILGSYEQYF.

There are a few counts of this clonotype. The chain recombines TRBV7-2 with TRBJ2-3; D not certain. The CDR3 runs 14 residues. V lost 1 base to trimming and J lost 4 bases, with 9 bases between them. Looked up from germline, CDR1 is SGHTA and CDR2 is FQGNSA. The CDR3 spells CASSLGVFADTQYF. CDR3 nucleotide sequence: TGTGCCAGCAGCTTAGGGGTGTTCGCAGATACGCAGTATTTT.

This clonotype was seen many times. The chain is built from TRBV20-1 and TRBJ2-1, with 7 bases fitting TRBD1. This CDR3 is 14 amino acids long. CDR1 DFQATT and CDR2 SNEGSKA come from the germline V gene (reference sequence). The trim removed 5 bases at V and 3 bases at J, leaving 7 bases unmatched. CDR3 amino acids: CSAYGTARYNEQFF. The CDR3 DNA follows: TGCAGTGCTTACGGGACAGCCCGCTACAATGAGCAGTTCTTC.

With respect to this clonotype: Its ends do not fully match the called genes, so a read error is possible. V is TRBV12-3 or TRBV12-4 and J is TRBJ2-3; TRBD2 is a possible D gene (6 bases). The CDR3 contains 12 residues. CDR3 DNA sequence: TGTACCAGCAGATTTGGGGGGAATACGCAGTATTTT. It codes for CTSRFGGNTQYF.

In its sample, this clonotype was seen a few times. The chain carries TRBV12-3 or TRBV12-4 and TRBJ1-2, with 9 bases fitting TRBD1. This CDR3 region has 16 residues. V lost 3 bases and J lost 4; bases outside the gene matches: 9. CDR3 loop: CASSFDRRTGAYGYTF. The CDR3 DNA sequence: TGTGCCAGCAGTTTTGATAGGAGGACAGGGGCCTATGGCTACACCTTC.

This clonotype was counted a few times. The chain recombines TRBV29-1 with TRBJ1-1, with TRBD1 matching 9 bases. CDR1 is SQVTM, CDR2 ANQGSEA, per germline. After removal of 7 bases from V and 3 bases from J, the junction contained 6 bases not matched to a gene. The CDR3 length is 13 residues. The CDR3 loop is CSAQGAGDTEAFF. Here the CDR3 DNA reads TGCAGCGCACAGGGGGCAGGGGACACTGAAGCTTTCTTT.

As regards this clonotype: It may be a read error: a sequence one base away is much more abundant. This chain joins TRBV12-3 or TRBV12-4 and TRBJ2-1; either TRBD1 or TRBD2 may fit D (5 bases each). V gave up 6 bases and J gave up 13 bases, with 16 bases separating them. This CDR3 has 12 residues. In DNA, the CDR3 is TGTGCCAGCAGCCAAACCAGGGAGACCCAGTTCTTC. Its protein is CASSQTRETQFF.

The chain uses TRBV12-3 or TRBV12-4 and TRBJ2-5, with 8 positions matching TRBD2. The CDR3 is made up of 15 amino acids. V dropped 4 bases and J dropped 11; count of bases not matched to a gene: 15. The CDR3 sequence is CASSSSSGGRNEQYF. CDR3 sequence (DNA): TGTGCCAGCAGTTCAAGTTCGGGGGGGCGGAATGAGCAGTACTTC.

This clonotype occurred many times. V gene TRBV5-1 combines with J gene TRBJ2-3; D might be TRBD1 (6 bases). The V and J ends lost 5 bases and 2 bases respectively, with 15 bases between them. Germline V CDR1 and CDR2: SGHRS, YFSETQ. The CDR3 loop spans 15 amino acids. CDR3 DNA: TGCGCCAGCAGGGAAGACAGGTTATACACAGATACGCAGTATTTT. Its protein is CASREDRLYTDTQYF.